The sample holds one count of the clone carrying this T cell receptor (beta chain). Measured with immunoSEQ multiplex PCR; TCRdb has only the in-frame clones, and not every one. This sample has hundreds of thousands of clones, with about nine tenths found just once. These data belong to a study of Ad26.COV2.S vaccination and SARS-CoV-2 variants. Treatment here: around 19 received Ad26.COV2.S at low or high dose, single or two shots; about 5 received placebo; per-sample allocation not given. Samples came from day 63 after the first vaccine or placebo injection. CDR1 MNHEY and CDR2 SVGAGI come from the germline V gene. The length of the CDR3 is 13 residues. With 6 bases clipped from V and 6 bases from J, the junction kept 6 bases outside the gene matches.

The clonotype comes from a person aged 18-60 years who received the Ad26.COV2.S COVID-19 vaccine or a placebo. The rearrangement joins TRBV6-5 to TRBJ1-1, with 8 positions matching TRBD1. The specimen was peripheral blood, collected in a trial of Ad26.COV2.S vaccine versus placebo. CDR3: CASRIKQGAEAFF. In DNA, the CDR3 is TGTGCCAGCAGGATCAAACAGGGGGCTGAAGCTTTCTTT.